A single sample is the source of the 18 T cell receptor beta chains below, sequenced in a study of vaccination effects on CD4 cells after COVID-19. Their antigens remain unidentified. Antigen-specific CD4+ T cells expanded by the ViraFEST assay with viral peptide pools were then sequenced. It was after roughly 11 days of culture that CD4+ T cells were isolated. Nucleocapsid antibodies were negative in the vaccine recipients, who had never had SARS-CoV-2 infection. The method was immunoSEQ multiplex PCR; TCRdb's version includes in-frame clones alone and lacks a portion of them. Found here are about 73,000 clones, about four fifths of them singletons; the top ten hold approximately 10%. This specimen was CD4+ T cells from PBMCs cultured with SARS-CoV-2 spike peptides, taken before COVID-19 vaccination. Receptor source: a human donor who received a COVID-19 vaccine.

The rearrangement links TRBV15 to TRBJ1-1; possible D gene TRBD1, 5 bases. Trimming took off 1 base at V and 3 bases at J, with 9 bases between the two ends. CDR1 is LNHNV and CDR2 is YYDKDF in the germline V gene (reference sequence). This CDR3 is built from 14 residues. DNA for the CDR3: TGTGCCACCAGCAGAGGGGACGTAGACACTGAAGCTTTCTTT. Translation: CATSRGDVDTEAFF.

The chain uses TRBV13 and TRBJ1-6; weak D call: TRBD1 (5 bases). There are 12 residues in the CDR3. V was pared by 2 bases and J by 10 bases, with 6 bases between. CDR1 is PRHDT and CDR2 is FYEKMQ in the germline V gene (reference sequence). The CDR3 region has the DNA TGTGCCAGCAGCTTACGGGACTCACCCCTCCACTTT. Protein sequence: CASSLRDSPLHF.

This clone was picked up a small number of times. CDR3 nucleotides: TGTGCCAGCAGCTTAAAGGGGAGGGACACCGGGGAGCTGTTTTTT. It is translated as CASSLKGRDTGELFF. The rearrangement links TRBV7-3 to TRBJ2-2; 7 nucleotides match TRBD2. This CDR3 has 15 residues. V shed 1 base and J 3 bases; nucleotides not matched to a gene: 2. Per the germline V gene, CDR1 is SGHTA and CDR2 is FQGTGA.

The CDR3 sequence is CASSRDGRMNTEAFF. In nucleotides, the CDR3 is TGTGCCAGTAGCCGGGACGGCCGGATGAACACTGAAGCTTTCTTT. The V gene is TRBV19, the J gene TRBJ1-1, with D possibly matching TRBD1 (5 bases). The V gene lost 6 bases and the J gene lost 0 bases, with 14 bases spanning the gap. Germline V gene data show CDR1 as LNHDA and CDR2 as SQIVND (reference sequence). The length of the CDR3 is 15 residues.

The chain couples TRBV5-1 to TRBJ2-7; 7 nucleotides align to TRBD2. Germline V CDR1 and CDR2: SGHRS, YFSETQ. The CDR3 sequence is 14 residues long. After removal of 4 bases from V and 0 bases from J, the junction contained 4 bases not matched to a gene. In nucleotides, the CDR3 is TGCGCCAGCAGCAGGGACTACCGCTCCTACGAGCAGTACGTC. Translating it yields CASSRDYRSYEQYV.

CDR3 sequence reads: CASSPGPRNQPQHF. In nucleotides, the CDR3 is TGTGCCAGCTCACCCGGGCCGCGCAATCAGCCCCAGCATTTT. The V gene is TRBV18, the J gene TRBJ1-5; D is uncertain. The CDR3 has 14 amino acids. V lost 3 bases and J lost 2, with 8 bases in between. Germline loops: CDR1 KGHSH, CDR2 LQKENI.

This clone was counted a few times. The chain couples TRBV3-1 (or the pseudogene TRBV3-2) to TRBJ2-6; 8 bases map to TRBD1. V was clipped by 3 bases and J by 4 bases; unmatched bases: 8. Germline CDR1 LGHDT, CDR2 YNNKEL (reference sequence). The CDR3 is 17 amino acids. Written as DNA, the CDR3 is TGTGCCAGCAGCCAGCCGACAGGGGTTGGCGGGGCCAACGTCCTGACTTTC. Protein sequence: CASSQPTGVGGANVLTF.

This clone occurred a few times. V gene TRBV15 combines with J gene TRBJ1-1; weak D call: TRBD1 (5 bases). The CDR3 totals 15 residues. Germline CDR1 reads LNHNV; CDR2 reads YYDKDF (reference sequence). Trimming took 1 base from V and 2 from J, leaving 11 bases between them. CDR3 coding DNA: TGTGCCACCAGCAGAGGACAGTCGGCCAACACTGAAGCTTTCTTT. Residues: CATSRGQSANTEAFF.

The chain joins TRBV21-1 to TRBJ1-5; TRBD1, the table's D call, was not compared with the DNA. TRBV21-1 is given as a pseudogene. This CDR3 has 16 amino acids. The chain's CDR3 is CASSKVDGQTNQPQHF. Here the CDR3 DNA reads TGTGCCAGCAGCAAAGTCGATGGACAGACAAATCAGCCCCAGCATTTT.

The V call is TRBV19, the J call TRBJ2-5; 8 bases fit TRBD1. From germline, CDR1 is LNHDA and CDR2 SQIVND (reference sequence). V was clipped by 7 bases and J by 5 bases; unmatched bases: 9. The CDR3 is 14 residues long. CDR3 loop: CASKPPGGIETQYF. The CDR3 DNA is TGTGCCAGTAAGCCCCCAGGGGGCATTGAGACCCAGTACTTC. Combining the CDR3 with reference TRBV19 and TRBJ2-5 gives the whole variable domain DGGITQSPKYLFRKEGQNVTLSCEQNLNHDAMYWYRQDPGQGLRLIYYSQIVNDFQKGDIAEGYSVSREKKESFPLTVTSAQKNPTAFYLCASKPPGGIETQYFGPGTRLLVL.

This sequence joins TRBV11-2 and TRBJ2-7; 7 bases match TRBD1. The CDR3 length is 14 residues. With 5 bases clipped from V and 3 bases from J, the junction kept 7 bases outside the gene matches. Germline-derived CDR1 and CDR2 are SGHAT and FQNNGV. DNA for the CDR3: TGTGCCAGCAGCACAAACAGGGGTGGCTACGAGCAGTACGTC. As protein: CASSTNRGGYEQYV.

J is TRBJ2-5 and V is TRBV6-5; TRBD2 might be the D (6 bases). V lost 6 bases and J lost 3, with 11 bases in between. CDR1 MNHEY and CDR2 SVGAGI come from the germline V gene. The CDR3 is 13 residues long. The CDR3 nucleotides read TGTGCCAGCAGAAGGAGGGGCGAAGAGACCCAGTACTTC. Amino acid sequence: CASRRRGEETQYF.

The chain recombines TRBV5-1 with TRBJ2-5; unclear D gene. The CDR3 loop spans 12 amino acids. Trimming left V 2 bases short and J 0 bases short, with 2 bases between. Germline V gene lookup returns CDR1 SGHRS and CDR2 YFSETQ. The CDR3 reads CASSFYQETQYF. In DNA, the CDR3 is TGCGCCAGCAGCTTTTACCAAGAGACCCAGTACTTC.

To note about this clone: At one boundary the junction diverges from the germline segment, which might be a read error. The CDR3 spells CASSLNTETLCF. The DNA for the CDR3 is TGTGCCAGCAGCCTAAACACCGAAACGCTGTGCTTT. The rearrangement links TRBV7-2 to TRBJ1-1; D is unresolved. Germline CDR1 and CDR2: SGHTA and FQGNSA. The CDR3 is 12 residues long.

This CDR3 reads CAWAHGSGNNEQFF. In nucleotides, the CDR3 is TGTGCCTGGGCCCACGGTAGCGGTAACAATGAGCAGTTCTTC. The chain recombines TRBV30 with TRBJ2-1; possibly TRBD2 for D (6 bases). Trimming pared 5 bases from V and 5 bases from J, leaving 16 bases between. Germline V gene data show CDR1 as GTSNPN and CDR2 as SVGIG (reference sequence). CDR3 length: 14 amino acids. Complete variable domain (other parts from reference TRBV30 and TRBJ2-1): SQTIHQWPATLVQPVGSPLSLECTVEGTSNPNLYWYRQAAGRGLQLLFYSVGIGQISSEVPQNLSASRPQDRQFILSSKKLLLSDSGFYLCAWAHGSGNNEQFFGPGTRLTVL.

The chain combines TRBV6-1 with TRBJ2-2, with D possibly called TRBD1 or TRBD2 (5 bases each). The CDR3 has 15 residues. Germline V gene data show CDR1 as MNHNS and CDR2 as SASEGT. Trimming stripped 3 bases from V and 0 bases from J, with 8 bases between. The CDR3 DNA reads TGTGCCAGCAGTGAGGGGGAATCGAACACCGGGGAGCTGTTTTTT. As protein: CASSEGESNTGELFF.

The chain is built from TRBV7-8 and TRBJ1-6; D call uncertain. V was trimmed by 1 base and J by 7 bases, leaving 14 bases between them. From germline, CDR1 is SGHVS and CDR2 FQNEAQ. This CDR3 is built from 16 residues. In DNA, the CDR3 is TGTGCCAGCAGCTTAGTCGGGCAGGCCGGGAATTCACCCCTCCACTTT. It codes for CASSLVGQAGNSPLHF. The entire variable domain, with the rest obtained from reference TRBV7-8 and TRBJ1-6, is as follows: GAGVSQSPRYKVAKRGQDVALRCDPISGHVSLFWYQQALGQGPEFLTYFQNEAQLDKSGLPSDRFFAERPEGSVSTLKIQRTQQEDSAVYLCASSLVGQAGNSPLHFGNGTRLTVT.

The rearrangement links TRBV23-1 to TRBJ2-4; possibly TRBD1 or TRBD2 for D (5 bases each). TRBV23-1 falls under the ORF class, with uncertain function. This CDR3 is 16 amino acids long. Trimming stripped 0 bases from V and 8 bases from J, with 17 bases between. The CDR3 protein is CASSQSGRVILDIQYF. CDR3 DNA sequence: TGCGCCAGCAGTCAATCGGGGCGGGTAATCCTCGACATTCAGTACTTC.